This T cell receptor beta chain was documented in a study of identical twins. Notes on the study in general: Models predicted too little out-of-frame TCR alpha sharing in monozygotic twins. An excess of low generation probability was shown by twin-shared out-of-frame alpha sequences. Researchers reported weaker excess twin sharing in beta out-of-frame sequences.

This CDR3 spans 16 amino acids. Trimming left V 5 bases short and J 4 bases short, with 20 bases between. In germline, CDR1 is MNHNS, CDR2 SASEGT. Template switching added a universal primer site, and cDNA bore unique molecular identifiers. TCRdb called the 5' RACE reads again in MiXCR, with one record for every CDR3 protein. The data contain about 810,000 distinct CDR3 sequences, 12% of them singletons. This clonotype has a handful of counts. Its target is not known. The same data also went into a second study, on yellow fever vaccine responses in identical twins.

The sequencing sample was made of PBMCs. The chain recombines TRBV6-1 with TRBJ1-2, with D possibly being TRBD1 (5 bases). This clonotype originated in a woman aged 18-29 years in good health. The CDR3 nucleotides read TGTGCCAGCAGTATGACCGCGGCGGGGGGATCCTATGGCTACACCTTC. It translates to CASSMTAAGGSYGYTF.